This entry describes one T cell receptor beta chain. This sample was included in a study of Ad26.COV2.S vaccination and SARS-CoV-2 variants. Noted treatment: around 19 received Ad26.COV2.S at low or high dose, single or two shots; about 5 received placebo; per-sample allocation not given. Material that was analyzed had been drawn on day 63 after the first vaccine or placebo injection. This vaccine is an Ad26 vector that expresses the Wuhan-strain SARS-CoV-2 spike. The CDR3 spans 15 residues. Trimming shortened V by 5 bases and J by 5 bases, and 18 bases separated the two germline ends. The germline V gene encodes CDR1 SGHVS and CDR2 FQNEAQ. Sequencing was performed with immunoSEQ multiplex PCR; in TCRdb, only in-frame clones are kept and a portion is missing. The sample carries under 550,000 clones, around 87% recorded once.

Sample: peripheral blood, taken in a trial of Ad26.COV2.S vaccine versus placebo. The sequence was obtained from a person between 18 and 65 years old who received the Ad26.COV2.S COVID-19 vaccine or a placebo. The chain joins TRBV7-8 to TRBJ1-2; the D gene is possibly TRBD1 (6 bases). CDR3 sequence reads: CASSPATGTTYGYTF. CDR3 DNA: TGTGCCAGCAGCCCCGCGACAGGAACCACATATGGCTACACCTTC.